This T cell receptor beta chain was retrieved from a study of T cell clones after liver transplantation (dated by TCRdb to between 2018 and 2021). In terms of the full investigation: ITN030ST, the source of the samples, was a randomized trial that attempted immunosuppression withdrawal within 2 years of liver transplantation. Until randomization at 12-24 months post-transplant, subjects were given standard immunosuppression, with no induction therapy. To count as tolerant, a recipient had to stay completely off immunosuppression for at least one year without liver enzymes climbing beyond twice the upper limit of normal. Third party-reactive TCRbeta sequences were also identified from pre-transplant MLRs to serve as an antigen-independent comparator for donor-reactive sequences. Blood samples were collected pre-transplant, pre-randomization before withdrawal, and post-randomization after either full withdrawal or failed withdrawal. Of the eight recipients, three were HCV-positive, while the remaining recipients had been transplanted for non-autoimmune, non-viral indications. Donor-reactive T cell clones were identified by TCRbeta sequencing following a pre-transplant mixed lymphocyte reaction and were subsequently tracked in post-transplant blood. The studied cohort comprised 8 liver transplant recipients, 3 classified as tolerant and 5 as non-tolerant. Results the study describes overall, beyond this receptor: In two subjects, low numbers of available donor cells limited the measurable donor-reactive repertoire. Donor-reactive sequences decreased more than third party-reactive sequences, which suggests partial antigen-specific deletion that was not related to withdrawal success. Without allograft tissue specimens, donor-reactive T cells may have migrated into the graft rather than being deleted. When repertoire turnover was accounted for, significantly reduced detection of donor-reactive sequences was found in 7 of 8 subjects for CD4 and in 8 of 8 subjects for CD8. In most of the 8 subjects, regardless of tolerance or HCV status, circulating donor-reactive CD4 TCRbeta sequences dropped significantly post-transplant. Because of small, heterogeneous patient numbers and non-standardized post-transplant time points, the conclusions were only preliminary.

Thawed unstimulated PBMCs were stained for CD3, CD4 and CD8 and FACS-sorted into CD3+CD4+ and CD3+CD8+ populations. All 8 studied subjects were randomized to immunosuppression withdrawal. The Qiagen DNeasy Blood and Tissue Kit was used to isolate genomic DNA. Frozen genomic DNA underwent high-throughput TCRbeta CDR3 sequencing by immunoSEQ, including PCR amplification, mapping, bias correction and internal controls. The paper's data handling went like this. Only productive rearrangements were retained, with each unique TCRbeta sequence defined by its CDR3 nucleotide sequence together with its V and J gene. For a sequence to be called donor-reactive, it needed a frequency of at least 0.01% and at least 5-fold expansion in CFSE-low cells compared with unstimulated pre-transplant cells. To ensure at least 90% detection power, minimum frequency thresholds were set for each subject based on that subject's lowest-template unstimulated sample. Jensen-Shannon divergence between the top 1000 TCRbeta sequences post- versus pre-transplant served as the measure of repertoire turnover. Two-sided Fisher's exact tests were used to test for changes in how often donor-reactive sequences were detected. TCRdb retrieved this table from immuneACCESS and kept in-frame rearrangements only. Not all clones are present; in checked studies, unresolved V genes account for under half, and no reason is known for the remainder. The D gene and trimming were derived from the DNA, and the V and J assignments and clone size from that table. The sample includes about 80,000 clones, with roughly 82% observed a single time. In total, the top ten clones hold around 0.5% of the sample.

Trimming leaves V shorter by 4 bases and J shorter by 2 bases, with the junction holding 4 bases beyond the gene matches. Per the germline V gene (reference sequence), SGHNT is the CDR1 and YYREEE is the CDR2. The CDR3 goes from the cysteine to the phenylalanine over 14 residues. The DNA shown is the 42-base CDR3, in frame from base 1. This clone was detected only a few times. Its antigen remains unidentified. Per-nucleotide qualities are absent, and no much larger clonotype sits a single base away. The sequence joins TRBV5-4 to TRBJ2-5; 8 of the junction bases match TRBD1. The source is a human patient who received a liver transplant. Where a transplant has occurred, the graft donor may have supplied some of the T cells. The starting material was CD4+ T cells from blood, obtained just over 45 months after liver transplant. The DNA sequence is TGTGCCAGCAGCCCGGGGACAGGTCAAGAGACCCAGTACTTC. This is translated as CASSPGTGQETQYF.